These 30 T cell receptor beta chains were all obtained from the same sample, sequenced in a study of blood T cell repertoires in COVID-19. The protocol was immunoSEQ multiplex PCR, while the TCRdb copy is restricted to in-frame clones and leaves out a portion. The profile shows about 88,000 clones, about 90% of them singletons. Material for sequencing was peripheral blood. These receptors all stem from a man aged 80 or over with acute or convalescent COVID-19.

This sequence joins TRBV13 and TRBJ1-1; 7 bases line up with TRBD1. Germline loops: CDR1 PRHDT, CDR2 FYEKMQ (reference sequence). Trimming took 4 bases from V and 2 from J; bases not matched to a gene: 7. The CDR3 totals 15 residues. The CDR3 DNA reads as TGTGCCAGCAGCTCGAACAGGGGACCTAACACTGAAGCTTTCTTT. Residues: CASSSNRGPNTEAFF.

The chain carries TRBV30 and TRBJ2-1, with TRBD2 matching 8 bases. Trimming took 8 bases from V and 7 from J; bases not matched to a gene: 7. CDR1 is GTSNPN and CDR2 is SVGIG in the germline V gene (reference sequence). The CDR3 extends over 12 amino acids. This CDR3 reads CAGSGSGNEQFF. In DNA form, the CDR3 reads TGTGCCGGAAGCGGGAGTGGGAATGAGCAGTTCTTC.

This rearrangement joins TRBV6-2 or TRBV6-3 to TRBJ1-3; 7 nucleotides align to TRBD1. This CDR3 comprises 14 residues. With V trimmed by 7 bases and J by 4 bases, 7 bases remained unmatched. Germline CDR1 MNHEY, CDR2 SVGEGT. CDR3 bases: TGTGCCAGCAACCCGACAGGGTCCGGAAACACCATATATTTT. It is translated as CASNPTGSGNTIYF.

The CDR3 DNA reads TGTGCCAGCACTGTACTAGCGTTCAATGAGCAGTTCTTC. Amino acid sequence: CASTVLAFNEQFF. The genes are TRBV6-5 and TRBJ2-1, with 7 bases that match TRBD2. Looked up from germline, CDR1 is MNHEY and CDR2 is SVGAGI. The CDR3 is 13 residues long. V was pared by 7 bases and J by 6 bases, with 6 bases of the junction left unmatched.

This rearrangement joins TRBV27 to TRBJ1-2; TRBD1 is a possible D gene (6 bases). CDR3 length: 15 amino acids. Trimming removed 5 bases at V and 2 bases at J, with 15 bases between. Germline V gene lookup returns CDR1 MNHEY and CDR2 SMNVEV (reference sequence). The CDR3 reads CASSKRGGSNYGYTF. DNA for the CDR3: TGTGCCAGCAGTAAACGAGGGGGTTCCAACTATGGCTACACCTTC.

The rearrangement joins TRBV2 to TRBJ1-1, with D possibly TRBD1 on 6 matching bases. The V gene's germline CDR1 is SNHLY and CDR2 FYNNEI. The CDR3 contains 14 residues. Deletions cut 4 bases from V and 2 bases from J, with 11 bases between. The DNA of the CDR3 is TGTGCCAGCAGTGTACGACAGGCCAACACTGAAGCTTTCTTT. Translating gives CASSVRQANTEAFF. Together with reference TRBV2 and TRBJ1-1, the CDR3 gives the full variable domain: EPEVTQTPSHQVTQMGQEVILRCVPISNHLYFYWYRQILGQKVEFLVSFYNNEISEKSEIFDDQFSVERPDGSNFTLKIRSTKLEDSAMYFCASSVRQANTEAFFGQGTRLTVV.

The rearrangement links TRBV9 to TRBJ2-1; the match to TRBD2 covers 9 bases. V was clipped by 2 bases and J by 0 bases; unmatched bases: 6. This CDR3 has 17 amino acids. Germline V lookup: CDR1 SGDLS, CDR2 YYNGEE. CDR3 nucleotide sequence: TGTGCCAGCAGCGTGTCTAGCGGGATTAGCTCCTACAATGAGCAGTTCTTC. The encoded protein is CASSVSSGISSYNEQFF.

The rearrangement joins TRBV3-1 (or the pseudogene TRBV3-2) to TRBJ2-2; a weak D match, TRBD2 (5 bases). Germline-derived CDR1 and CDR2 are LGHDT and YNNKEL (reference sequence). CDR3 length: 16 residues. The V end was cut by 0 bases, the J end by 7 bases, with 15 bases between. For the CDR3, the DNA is TGTGCCAGCAGCCAAGAGCGGACTCAAGGGTACGGGGAGCTGTTTTTT. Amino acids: CASSQERTQGYGELFF.

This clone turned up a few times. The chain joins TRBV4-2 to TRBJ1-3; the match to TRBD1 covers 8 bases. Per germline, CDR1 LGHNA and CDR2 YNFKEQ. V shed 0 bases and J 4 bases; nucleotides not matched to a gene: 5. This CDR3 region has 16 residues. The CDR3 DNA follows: TGTGCCAGCAGCCAAGAGCAGGGGGCTATCGGAAACACCATATATTTT. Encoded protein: CASSQEQGAIGNTIYF.

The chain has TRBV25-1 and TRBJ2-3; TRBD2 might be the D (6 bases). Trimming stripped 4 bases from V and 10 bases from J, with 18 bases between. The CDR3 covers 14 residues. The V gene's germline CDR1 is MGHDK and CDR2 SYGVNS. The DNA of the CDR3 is TGTGCCAGCAGTGTAACGGGAGTCCGCGGGTCGCAGTATTTT. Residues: CASSVTGVRGSQYF.

DNA of the CDR3: TGCGCCAGCAGCTTGTCGGCAGGGGGCAAGACACCCCTCCACTTT. Protein sequence: CASSLSAGGKTPLHF. The J gene is TRBJ1-6, the V gene TRBV5-1; TRBD1 matches 8 bases. The CDR3 consists of 15 residues. Per germline, CDR1 SGHRS and CDR2 YFSETQ. J lost 11 bases, V lost 1 base, and 8 bases had no gene match.

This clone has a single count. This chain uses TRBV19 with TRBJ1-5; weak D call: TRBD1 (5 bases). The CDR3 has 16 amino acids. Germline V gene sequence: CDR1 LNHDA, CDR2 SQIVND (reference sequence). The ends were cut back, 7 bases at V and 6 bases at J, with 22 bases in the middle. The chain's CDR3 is CASTSRTSTFIQPQHF. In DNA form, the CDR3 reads TGTGCCAGTACCTCCCGGACAAGTACATTTATTCAGCCCCAGCATTTT.

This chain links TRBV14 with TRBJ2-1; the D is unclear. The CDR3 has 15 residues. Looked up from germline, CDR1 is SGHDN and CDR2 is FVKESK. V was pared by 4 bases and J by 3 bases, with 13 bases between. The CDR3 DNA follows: TGTGCCAGCAGCCGAGAACGACTGAACTACAATGAGCAGTTCTTC. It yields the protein CASSRERLNYNEQFF.

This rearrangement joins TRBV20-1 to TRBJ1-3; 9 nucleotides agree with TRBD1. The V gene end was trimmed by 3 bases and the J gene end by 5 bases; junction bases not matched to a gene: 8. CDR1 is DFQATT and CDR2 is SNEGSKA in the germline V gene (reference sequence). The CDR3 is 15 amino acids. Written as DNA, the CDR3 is TGCAGTGCTAGTACTACGGGACAGGGCAGAAACACCATATATTTT. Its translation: CSASTTGQGRNTIYF.

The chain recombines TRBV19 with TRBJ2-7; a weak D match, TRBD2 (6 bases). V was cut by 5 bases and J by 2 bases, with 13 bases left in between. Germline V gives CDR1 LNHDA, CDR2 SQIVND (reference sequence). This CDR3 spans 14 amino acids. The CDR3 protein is CASSQPGATYEQYF. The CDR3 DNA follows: TGTGCCAGTAGTCAACCGGGAGCCACCTACGAGCAGTACTTC.

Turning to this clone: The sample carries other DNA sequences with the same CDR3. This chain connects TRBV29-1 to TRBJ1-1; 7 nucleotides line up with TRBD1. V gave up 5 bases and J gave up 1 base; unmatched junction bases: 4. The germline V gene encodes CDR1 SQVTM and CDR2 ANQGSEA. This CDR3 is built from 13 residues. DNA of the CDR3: TGCAGCGTTCGGACAGGTGGGAACACTGAAGCTTTCTTT. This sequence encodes CSVRTGGNTEAFF.

Here the CDR3 DNA reads TGCGCCAGCAGCCCCGGGACAGCGGGACTAGCGGGAGGGGATTCCTACAATGAGCAGTTCTTC. Translation gives CASSPGTAGLAGGDSYNEQFF. V usage is TRBV4-1 and J usage is TRBJ2-1; 16 bases are shared with TRBD2. The CDR3 extends over 21 amino acids. Trimming took 4 bases from V and 1 from J; bases not matched to a gene: 13. Germline values: CDR1 MGHRA, CDR2 YSYEKL.

CDR3 nucleotide sequence: TGCGCCAGCAGTGATGGGCAAGTTAATGAAAAACTGTTTTTT. Amino acids: CASSDGQVNEKLFF. The chain links TRBV10-1 to TRBJ1-4; D is undetermined. The CDR3 is made up of 14 amino acids. Germline assignment: CDR1 WNHNN and CDR2 SYGVQD (reference sequence). Trimming removed 3 bases from V and 4 bases from J, with 9 bases in between.

The DNA for the CDR3 is TGTGCCAGCGCCGGGGGACCTCCTAACTATGGCTACACCTTC. Translating it yields CASAGGPPNYGYTF. The chain has TRBV6-5 and TRBJ1-2; tentative D call: TRBD1 (5 bases). Deletions cut 8 bases from V and 0 bases from J, with 13 bases between. CDR3 length equals 14 residues. Germline V gene data show CDR1 as MNHEY and CDR2 as SVGAGI.

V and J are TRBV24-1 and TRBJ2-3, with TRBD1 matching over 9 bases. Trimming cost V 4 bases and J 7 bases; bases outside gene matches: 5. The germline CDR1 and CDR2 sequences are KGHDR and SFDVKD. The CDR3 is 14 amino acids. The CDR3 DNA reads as TGTGCCACCAGTGAAACAGGGGGCGCATATACGCAGTATTTT. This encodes CATSETGGAYTQYF.

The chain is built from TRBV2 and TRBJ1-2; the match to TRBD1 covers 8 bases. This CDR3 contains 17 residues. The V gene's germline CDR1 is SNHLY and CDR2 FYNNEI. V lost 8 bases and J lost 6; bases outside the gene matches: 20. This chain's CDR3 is CASGRQGFALSKDGYTF. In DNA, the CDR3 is TGTGCCAGCGGCCGACAGGGGTTTGCCCTTTCTAAGGATGGCTACACCTTC.

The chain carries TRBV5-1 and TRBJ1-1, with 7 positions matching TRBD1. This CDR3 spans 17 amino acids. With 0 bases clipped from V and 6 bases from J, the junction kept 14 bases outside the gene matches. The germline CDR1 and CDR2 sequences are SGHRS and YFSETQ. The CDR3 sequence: CASSLGAGSDRRSEAFF. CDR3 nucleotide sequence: TGCGCCAGCAGCTTGGGGGCAGGTTCGGACAGGAGATCTGAAGCTTTCTTT.

This chain's CDR3 is CASSLAVGDRGIGTQYF. The CDR3 DNA reads as TGTGCCAGCAGCTTGGCGGTCGGGGACAGGGGGATCGGGACCCAGTACTTC. The gene calls are TRBV5-4 and TRBJ2-5; 11 bases map to TRBD1. V lost 0 bases, J lost 7 bases, and 11 bases stayed unmatched. Per the germline V gene, CDR1 is SGHNT and CDR2 is YYREEE (reference sequence). This CDR3 comprises 17 residues.

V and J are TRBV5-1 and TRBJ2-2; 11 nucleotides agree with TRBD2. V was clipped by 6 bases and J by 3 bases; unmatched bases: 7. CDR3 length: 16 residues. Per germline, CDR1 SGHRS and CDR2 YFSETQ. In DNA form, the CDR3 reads TGCGCCAGCACTGCCACTAGCGGGAGCTACACCGGGGAGCTGTTTTTT. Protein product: CASTATSGSYTGELFF.

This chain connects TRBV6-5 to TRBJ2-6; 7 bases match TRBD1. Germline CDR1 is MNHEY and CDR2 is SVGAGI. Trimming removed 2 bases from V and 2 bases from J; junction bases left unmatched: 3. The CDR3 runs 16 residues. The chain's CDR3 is CASSYGDSTGANVLTF. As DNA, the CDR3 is TGTGCCAGCAGTTACGGGGACAGTACTGGGGCCAACGTCCTGACTTTC.

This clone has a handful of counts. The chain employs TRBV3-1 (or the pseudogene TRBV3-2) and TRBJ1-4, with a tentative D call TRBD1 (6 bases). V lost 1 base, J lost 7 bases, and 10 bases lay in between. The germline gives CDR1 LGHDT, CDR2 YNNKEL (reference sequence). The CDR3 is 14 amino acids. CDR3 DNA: TGTGCCAGCAGCCAAGGGGGGGGCCGTGAAAAACTGTTTTTT. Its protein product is CASSQGGGREKLFF.

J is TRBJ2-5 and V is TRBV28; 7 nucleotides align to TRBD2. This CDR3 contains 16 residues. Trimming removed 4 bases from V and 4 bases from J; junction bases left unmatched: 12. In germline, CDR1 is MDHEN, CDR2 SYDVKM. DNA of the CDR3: TGTGCCAGCAGTTCCGACCTAGCGGTTCAGAGAGAGACCCAGTACTTC. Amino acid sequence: CASSSDLAVQRETQYF.

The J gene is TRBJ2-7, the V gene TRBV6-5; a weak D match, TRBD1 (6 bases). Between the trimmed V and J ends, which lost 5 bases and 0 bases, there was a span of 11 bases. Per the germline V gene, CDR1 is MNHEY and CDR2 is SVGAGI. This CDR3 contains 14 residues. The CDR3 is CASSPRQASYEQYF. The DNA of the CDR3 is TGTGCCAGCAGTCCCCGACAGGCCTCCTACGAGCAGTACTTC.

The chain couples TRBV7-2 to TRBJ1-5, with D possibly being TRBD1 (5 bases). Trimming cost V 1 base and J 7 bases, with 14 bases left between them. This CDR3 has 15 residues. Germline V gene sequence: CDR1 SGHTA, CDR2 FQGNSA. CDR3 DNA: TGTGCCAGCAGCTTAGTTCGGGGGGGTGAGCAGCCCCAGCATTTT. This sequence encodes CASSLVRGGEQPQHF.

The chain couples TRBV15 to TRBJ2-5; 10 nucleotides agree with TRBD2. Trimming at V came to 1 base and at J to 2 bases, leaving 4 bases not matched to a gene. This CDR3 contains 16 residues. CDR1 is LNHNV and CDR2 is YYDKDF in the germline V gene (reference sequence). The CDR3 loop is CATSRVKAGGQETQYF. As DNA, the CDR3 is TGTGCCACCAGCAGAGTCAAAGCGGGGGGGCAAGAGACCCAGTACTTC.